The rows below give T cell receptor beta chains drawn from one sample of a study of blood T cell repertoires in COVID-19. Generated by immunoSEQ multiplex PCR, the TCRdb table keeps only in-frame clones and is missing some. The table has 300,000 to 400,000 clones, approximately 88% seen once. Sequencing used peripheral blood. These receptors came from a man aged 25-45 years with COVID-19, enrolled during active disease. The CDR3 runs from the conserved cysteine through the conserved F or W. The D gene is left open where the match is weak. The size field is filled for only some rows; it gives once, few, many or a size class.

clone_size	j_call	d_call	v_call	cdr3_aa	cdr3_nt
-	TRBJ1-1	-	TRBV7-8	CASSLYGRDTEAFF	TGTGCCAGCAGCTTATACGGCAGGGACACTGAAGCTTTCTTT
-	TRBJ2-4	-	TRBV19	CASSVGDIVRNIQYF	TGTGCCAGTAGTGTCGGGGACATCGTGAGAAACATTCAGTACTTC
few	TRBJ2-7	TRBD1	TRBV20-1	CSAKGAYEQYF	TGCAGTGCTAAGGGGGCTTACGAGCAGTACTTC
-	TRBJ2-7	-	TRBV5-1	CASSPVGGAESYEQYF	TGCGCCAGCAGCCCCGTTGGGGGCGCCGAATCCTACGAGCAGTACTTC
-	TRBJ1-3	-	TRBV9	CASSGFVQFSGNTIYF	TGTGCCAGCAGCGGATTTGTACAGTTCTCTGGAAACACCATATATTTT
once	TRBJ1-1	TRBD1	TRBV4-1	CASSQDSRGTAFF	TGCGCCAGCAGCCAAGATAGCAGGGGGACGGCTTTCTTT
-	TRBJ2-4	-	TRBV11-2	CASSSRPGQQENIQYF	TGTGCCAGCAGCTCACGGCCCGGACAGCAGGAAAACATTCAGTACTTC
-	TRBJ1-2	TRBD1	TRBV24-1	CATSDPDRAYGYTF	TGTGCCACCAGTGATCCGGACAGGGCTTATGGCTACACCTTC
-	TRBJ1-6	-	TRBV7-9	CASSLGHRGDVGNSPLHF	TGTGCCAGCAGCTTAGGGCACCGCGGGGACGTAGGTAATTCACCCCTCCACTTT
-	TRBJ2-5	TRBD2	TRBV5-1	CASSSGTSGGHETQYF	TGCGCCAGCAGCTCCGGGACTAGCGGGGGCCACGAGACCCAGTACTTC
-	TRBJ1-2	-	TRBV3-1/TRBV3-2	CASSKGGGIMNDYTF	TGTGCCAGCAGCAAGGGTGGGGGGATAATGAATGACTACACCTTC
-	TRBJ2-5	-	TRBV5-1	CASTYRGPFQETQYF	TGCGCCAGCACTTATAGGGGCCCCTTTCAAGAGACCCAGTACTTC
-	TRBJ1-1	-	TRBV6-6	CASSYPDRYTEAFF	TGTGCCAGCAGTTACCCCGACAGGTATACTGAAGCTTTCTTT
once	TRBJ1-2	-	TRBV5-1	CASSLEANGYTF	TGCGCCAGCAGCTTGGAAGCGAATGGCTACACCTTC
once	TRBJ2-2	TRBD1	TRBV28	CASSLYAGGQGELFF	TGTGCCAGCAGTTTATATGCAGGGGGCCAAGGGGAGCTGTTTTTT
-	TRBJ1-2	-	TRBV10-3	CASSSGDGYTF	TGTGCCAGCTCCTCGGGTGATGGCTACACCTTC
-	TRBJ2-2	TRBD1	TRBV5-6	CASSEDRGASGELFF	TGTGCCAGCAGCGAGGACAGGGGAGCGTCCGGGGAGCTGTTTTTT
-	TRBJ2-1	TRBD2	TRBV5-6	CASSGGLGNNEQFF	TGTGCCAGCAGCGGGGGACTAGGTAACAATGAGCAGTTCTTC
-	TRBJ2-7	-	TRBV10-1	CARQGTGREQYF	TGCGCCCGCCAGGGGACGGGACGGGAGCAGTACTTC
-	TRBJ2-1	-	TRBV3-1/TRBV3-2	CASTRGAPYNEQFF	TGTGCCAGCACTCGGGGGGCCCCCTACAATGAGCAGTTCTTC
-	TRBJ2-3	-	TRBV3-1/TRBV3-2	CASSQDRAGTSTDTQYF	TGTGCCAGCAGCCAAGATAGGGCGGGGACTAGCACAGATACGCAGTATTTT
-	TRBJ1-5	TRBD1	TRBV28	CASSSGTGGNQPQHF	TGTGCCAGCAGTTCGGGGACAGGGGGCAATCAGCCCCAGCATTTT
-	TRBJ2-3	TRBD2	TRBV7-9	CASSSWGGTTDSQYF	TGTGCCAGCAGCTCCTGGGGGGGGACCACAGATTCGCAGTATTTT
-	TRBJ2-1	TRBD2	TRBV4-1	CASSQDRSGAYNEQFF	TGCGCCAGCAGCCAAGATCGTAGCGGGGCCTACAATGAGCAGTTCTTC
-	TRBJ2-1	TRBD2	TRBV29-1	CSASGAGMSSYNEQFF	TGCAGCGCCTCGGGAGCGGGGATGAGCTCCTACAATGAGCAGTTCTTC
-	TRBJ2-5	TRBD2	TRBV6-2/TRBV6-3	CASSPHSGGGQETQYF	TGTGCCAGCAGTCCCCATAGCGGGGGGGGTCAAGAGACCCAGTACTTC
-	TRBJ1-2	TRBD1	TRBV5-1	CASSLAGTGFSAGYTF	TGCGCCAGCAGCTTGGCCGGGACAGGGTTTTCCGCTGGCTACACCTTC
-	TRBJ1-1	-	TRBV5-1	CASSFLLGRGNTEAFF	TGCGCCAGCAGCTTTCTTTTGGGCAGGGGGAACACTGAAGCTTTCTTT
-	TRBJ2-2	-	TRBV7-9	CASSLDGNTGELFF	TGTGCCAGCAGCTTAGACGGGAACACCGGGGAGCTGTTTTTT
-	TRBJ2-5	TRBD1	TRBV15	CATSREYTTGIRETQYF	TGTGCCACCAGCAGAGAGTACACGACAGGGATAAGAGAGACCCAGTACTTC
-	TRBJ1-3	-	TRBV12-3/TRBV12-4	CASSPGRDTIYF	TGTGCCAGCAGCCCGGGTAGAGACACCATATATTTT
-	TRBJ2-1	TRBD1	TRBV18	CASSPSRDRGQFF	TGTGCCAGCTCACCGTCCCGGGACAGGGGGCAGTTCTTC
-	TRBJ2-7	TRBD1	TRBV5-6	CASSKDRTSYEQYF	TGTGCCAGCAGCAAGGACAGGACCTCCTACGAGCAGTACTTC
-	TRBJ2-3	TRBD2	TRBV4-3	CASSQDSEGYGLASGTDTQYF	TGCGCCAGCAGCCAAGATTCGGAAGGGTACGGACTAGCTTCGGGCACAGATACGCAGTATTTT
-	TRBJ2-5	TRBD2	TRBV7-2	CASSPTSGAQETQYF	TGTGCCAGCAGCCCGACTAGCGGGGCCCAAGAGACCCAGTACTTC
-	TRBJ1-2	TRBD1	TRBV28	CASSYPLGTATGEIYGYTF	TGTGCCAGCAGTTACCCCCTTGGGACGGCGACAGGGGAGATTTATGGCTACACCTTC
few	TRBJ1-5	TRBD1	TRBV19	CASRGTGTGIDQPQHF	TGTGCCAGTAGGGGAACCGGGACAGGGATAGATCAGCCCCAGCATTTT
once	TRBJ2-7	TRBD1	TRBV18	CASSPLAWDSYEQYF	TGTGCCAGCTCACCACTTGCCTGGGACAGCTACGAGCAGTACTTC
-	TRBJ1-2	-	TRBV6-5	CASSPGVIYGYTF	TGTGCCAGCAGCCCAGGGGTAATCTATGGCTACACCTTC
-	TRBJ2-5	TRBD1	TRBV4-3	CASSQVLGGEETQYF	TGCGCCAGCAGCCAAGTATTAGGGGGCGAAGAGACCCAGTACTTC
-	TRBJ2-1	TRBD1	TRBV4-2	CASSQVLTGTDNEQFF	TGTGCCAGCAGCCAAGTACTGACAGGGACCGACAATGAGCAGTTCTTC
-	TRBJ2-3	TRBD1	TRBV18	CASSPPTQGAGDTQYF	TGTGCCAGCTCACCACCGACACAGGGGGCCGGAGATACGCAGTATTTT